A selection of T cell receptor beta chains follows, all from one sample in a study of cytomegalovirus exposure and HLA in healthy donors. Clones were read by immunoSEQ multiplex PCR, and TCRdb kept only the in-frame ones, dropping some. This table has 100,000 to 150,000 clones, over 80% appearing once. Sequenced input: PBMCs. These receptors were taken from a man aged 18 to 35 in good health and CMV-seropositive. CDR3s include the opening cysteine and the closing phenylalanine or tryptophan.

V,J,CDR3
TRBV7-3,TRBJ2-7,CASSLLAGAPYEQYF
TRBV5-1,TRBJ2-3,CASSLTSGGDTQYF
TRBV6-5,TRBJ2-1,CATMDRANEQFF
TRBV19,TRBJ1-2,CASSIPYATGYYGYTF
TRBV7-3,TRBJ2-3,CASSPDRSSTDTQYF
TRBV28,TRBJ1-2,CASSLGGDNYGYTF
TRBV7-9,TRBJ1-1,CASSRTGNTEAFF
TRBV6-1,TRBJ2-3,CASSEGQGRTDTQYF
TRBV2,TRBJ2-7,CASSEVTATYEQYF
TRBV11-2,TRBJ2-2,CASSSEITGELFF
TRBV4-1,TRBJ2-7,CASSQGTGGVSYEQYF
TRBV6-5,TRBJ2-3,CASSRTSGDTDTQYF
TRBV14,.,CASSRPSVYEQYF
TRBV5-8,TRBJ1-1,CASSLGGGPDTEAFF
TRBV4-1,TRBJ2-1,CASSPGTSGYNEQFF
TRBV9,TRBJ1-1,CASSPGISEAFF
TRBV28,TRBJ2-7,CASRPSAGSGGDYEQYF
TRBV5-1,TRBJ2-3,CASSFGLAGSGDTQYF
TRBV5-1,TRBJ2-5,CASSFRLAGGRETQYF
TRBV5-4,TRBJ2-3,CASSSLAGGTDTQYF
TRBV19,TRBJ1-2,CASSIQGGYTF
TRBV6-1,TRBJ1-2,CASRTAGYYGYTF
TRBV4-2,TRBJ1-2,CASSQDSTGRYYGYTF
TRBV27,TRBJ2-2,CASSFSGGLAGELFF
TRBV11-2,TRBJ2-5,CASSLEQGQGWETQYF
TRBV4-2,TRBJ1-4,CASSPPRGRWEKLFF
TRBV30,TRBJ1-2,CAWNRGYGYTF
TRBV6-1,TRBJ2-3,CASSATSGGPDTQYF
TRBV7-9,TRBJ1-1,CASSLDSWNTEAFF
TRBV20-1,TRBJ2-3,CSALYTDTQYF
TRBV7-3,TRBJ2-7,CASSLTGGPSYEQYF
TRBV4-2,TRBJ2-7,CASSQGGLGGVHEQYF
TRBV18,TRBJ1-1,CASSPPGQAKGEAFF
TRBV18,TRBJ2-3,CASSPPRDTDTQYF
TRBV7-9,TRBJ2-5,CASSSQEAQETQYF
TRBV14,TRBJ2-7,CASSQDQDTSYEQYF
TRBV7-9,TRBJ1-4,CASSLEQATEKLFF
TRBV9,TRBJ1-3,CASSVGASGNTIYF
TRBV7-6,TRBJ2-5,CASSLLQEPETQYF
TRBV6-6,TRBJ2-2,CATPRTGSTGELFF
TRBV6-1,TRBJ2-7,CASSEGLAGVYEQYF
TRBV27,TRBJ1-3,CASSLERPRSGNTIYF
TRBV5-1,TRBJ1-2,CASSLEVSGSNYGYTF
TRBV5-4,TRBJ2-6,CASSLGTSYSGANVLTF
TRBV6-5,TRBJ1-5,CASSAGPNQPQHF
TRBV5-1,TRBJ2-7,CASSLSRRGGAYEQYF
TRBV4-1,TRBJ1-5,CASSQDSGNQPQHF
TRBV4-1,TRBJ2-2,CASSQVGLAGPNTGELFF
TRBV4-1,TRBJ2-7,CASSQDDLAGGLNEQYF
TRBV7-3,TRBJ2-2,CASTFDRATGELFF
TRBV13,TRBJ2-7,CASSTGTRSSYEQYF